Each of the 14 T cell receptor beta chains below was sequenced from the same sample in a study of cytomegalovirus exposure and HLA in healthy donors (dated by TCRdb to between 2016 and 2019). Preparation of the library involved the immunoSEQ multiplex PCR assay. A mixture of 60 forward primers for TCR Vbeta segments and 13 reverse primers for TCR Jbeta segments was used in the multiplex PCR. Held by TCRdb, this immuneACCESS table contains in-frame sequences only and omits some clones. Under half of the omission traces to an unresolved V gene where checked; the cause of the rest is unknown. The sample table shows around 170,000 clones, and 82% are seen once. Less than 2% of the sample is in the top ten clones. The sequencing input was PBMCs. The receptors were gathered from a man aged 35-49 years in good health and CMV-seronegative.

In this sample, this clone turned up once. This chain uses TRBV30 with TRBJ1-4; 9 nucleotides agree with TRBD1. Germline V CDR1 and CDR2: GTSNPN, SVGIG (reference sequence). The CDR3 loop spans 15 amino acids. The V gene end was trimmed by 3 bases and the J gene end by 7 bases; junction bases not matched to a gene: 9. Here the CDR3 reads CAWRTPGQGFEKLFF. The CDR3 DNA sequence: TGTGCCTGGAGGACCCCGGGACAGGGATTTGAAAAACTGTTTTTT.

The CDR3 sequence: CASSLGGSPYQETQYF. DNA of the CDR3: TGTGCCAGCAGCTTAGGCGGGTCACCTTACCAAGAGACCCAGTACTTC. The chain has TRBV11-2 and TRBJ2-5; TRBD2 is a possible D gene (5 bases). The CDR3 runs 16 residues. Trimming shortened V by 1 base and J by 0 bases, and 12 bases separated the two germline ends. CDR1 and CDR2 from the germline V gene are SGHAT and FQNNGV.

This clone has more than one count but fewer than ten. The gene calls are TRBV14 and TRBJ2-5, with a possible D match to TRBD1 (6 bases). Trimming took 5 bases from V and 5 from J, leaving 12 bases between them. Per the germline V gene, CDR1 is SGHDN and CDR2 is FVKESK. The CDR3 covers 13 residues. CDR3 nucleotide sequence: TGTGCCAGCAGCTCCAGGGGTCGTGAGACCCAGTACTTC. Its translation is CASSSRGRETQYF. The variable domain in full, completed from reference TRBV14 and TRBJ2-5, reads EAGVTQFPSHSVIEKGQTVTLRCDPISGHDNLYWYRRVMGKEIKFLLHFVKESKQDESGMPNNRFLAERTGGTYSTLKVQPAELEDSGVYFCASSSRGRETQYFGPGTRLLVL.

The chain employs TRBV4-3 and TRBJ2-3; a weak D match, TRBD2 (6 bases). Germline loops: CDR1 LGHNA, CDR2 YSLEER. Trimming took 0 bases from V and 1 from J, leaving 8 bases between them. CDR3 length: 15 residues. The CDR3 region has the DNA TGCGCCAGCAGCCAAGATTGGGGGGGCACAGATACGCAGTATTTT. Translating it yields CASSQDWGGTDTQYF.

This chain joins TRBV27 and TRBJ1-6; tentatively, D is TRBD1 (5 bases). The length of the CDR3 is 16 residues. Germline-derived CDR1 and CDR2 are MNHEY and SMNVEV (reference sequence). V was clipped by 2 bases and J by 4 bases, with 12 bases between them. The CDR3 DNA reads TGTGCCAGCAGTTTAACGGTTGGGGGGTATAATTCACCCCTCCACTTT. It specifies CASSLTVGGYNSPLHF.

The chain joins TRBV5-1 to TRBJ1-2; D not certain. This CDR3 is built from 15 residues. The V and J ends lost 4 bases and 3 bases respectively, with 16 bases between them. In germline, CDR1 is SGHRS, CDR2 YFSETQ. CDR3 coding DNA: TGCGCCAGCAGCCCCCGGGAGGGAGTAGACTATGGCTACACCTTC. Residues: CASSPREGVDYGYTF.

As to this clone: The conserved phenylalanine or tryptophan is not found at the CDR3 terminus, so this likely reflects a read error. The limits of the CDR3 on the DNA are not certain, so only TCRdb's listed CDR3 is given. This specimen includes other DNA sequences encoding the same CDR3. CDR3 residues: CSARAHAGGGE. The chain is built from TRBV20-1 and TRBJ1-1. Including both end residues, the CDR3 is 11 amino acids long. The germline CDR1 and CDR2 sequences are DFQATT and SNEGSKA (reference sequence).

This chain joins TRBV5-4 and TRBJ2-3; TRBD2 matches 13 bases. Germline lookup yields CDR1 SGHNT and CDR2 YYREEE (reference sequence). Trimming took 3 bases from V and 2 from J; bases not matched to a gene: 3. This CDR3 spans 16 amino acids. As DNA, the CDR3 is TGTGCCAGCAGCTCGGGACTAGCGGGGATCACAGATACGCAGTATTTT. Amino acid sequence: CASSSGLAGITDTQYF. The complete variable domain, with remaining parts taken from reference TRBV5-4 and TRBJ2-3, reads ETGVTQSPTHLIKTRGQQVTLRCSSQSGHNTVSWYQQALGQGPQFIFQYYREEENGRGNFPPRFSGLQFPNYSSELNVNALELDDSALYLCASSSGLAGITDTQYFGPGTRLTVL.

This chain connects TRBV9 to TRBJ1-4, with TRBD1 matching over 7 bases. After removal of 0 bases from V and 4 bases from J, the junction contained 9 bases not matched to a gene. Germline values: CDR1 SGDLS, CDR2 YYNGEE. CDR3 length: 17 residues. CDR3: CASSVGDRGQSNEKLFF. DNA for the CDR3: TGTGCCAGCAGCGTAGGAGATAGGGGACAGAGTAATGAAAAACTGTTTTTT.

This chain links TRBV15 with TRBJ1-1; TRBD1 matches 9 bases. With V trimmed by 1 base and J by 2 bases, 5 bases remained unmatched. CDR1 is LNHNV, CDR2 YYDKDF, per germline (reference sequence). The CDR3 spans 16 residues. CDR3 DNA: TGTGCCACCAGCAGAGGGGGGACAGGGTTAAACACTGAAGCTTTCTTT. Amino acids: CATSRGGTGLNTEAFF.

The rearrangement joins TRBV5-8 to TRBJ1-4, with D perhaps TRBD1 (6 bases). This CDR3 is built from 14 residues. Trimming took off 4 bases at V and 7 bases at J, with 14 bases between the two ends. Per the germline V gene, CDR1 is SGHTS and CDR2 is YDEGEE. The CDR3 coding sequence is TGTGCCAGCAGCAGGGGGTGGTCTCGTGAAAAACTGTTTTTT. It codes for CASSRGWSREKLFF. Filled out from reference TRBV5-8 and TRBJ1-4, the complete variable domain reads EAGVTQSPTHLIKTRGQQATLRCSPISGHTSVYWYQQALGLGLQFLLWYDEGEERNRGNFPPRFSGRQFPNYSSELNVNALELEDSALYLCASSRGWSREKLFFGSGTQLSVL.

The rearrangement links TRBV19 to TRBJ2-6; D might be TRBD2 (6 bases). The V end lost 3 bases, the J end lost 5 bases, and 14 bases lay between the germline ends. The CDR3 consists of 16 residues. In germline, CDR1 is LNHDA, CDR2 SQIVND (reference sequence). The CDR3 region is CASSITLGRRANVLTF. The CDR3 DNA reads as TGTGCCAGTAGTATTACCTTGGGGAGGCGGGCCAACGTCCTGACTTTC. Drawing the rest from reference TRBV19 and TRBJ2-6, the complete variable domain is DGGITQSPKYLFRKEGQNVTLSCEQNLNHDAMYWYRQDPGQGLRLIYYSQIVNDFQKGDIAEGYSVSREKKESFPLTVTSAQKNPTAFYLCASSITLGRRANVLTFGAGSRLTVL.

CDR3 residues: CASSMTVNQETQYF. The DNA for the CDR3 is TGTGCCAGCAGCATGACAGTAAACCAAGAGACCCAGTACTTC. V is TRBV4-2 and J is TRBJ2-5, with D possibly being TRBD1 (5 bases). From germline, CDR1 is LGHNA and CDR2 YNFKEQ. V dropped 5 bases and J dropped 0 bases, with 10 bases sitting between them. The CDR3 runs to 14 residues.

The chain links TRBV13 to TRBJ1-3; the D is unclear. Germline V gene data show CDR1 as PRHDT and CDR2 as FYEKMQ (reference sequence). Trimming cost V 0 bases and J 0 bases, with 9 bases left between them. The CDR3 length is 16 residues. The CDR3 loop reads CASSLGFRDSGNTIYF. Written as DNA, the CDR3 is TGTGCCAGCAGCTTAGGATTTCGGGACTCTGGAAACACCATATATTTT.